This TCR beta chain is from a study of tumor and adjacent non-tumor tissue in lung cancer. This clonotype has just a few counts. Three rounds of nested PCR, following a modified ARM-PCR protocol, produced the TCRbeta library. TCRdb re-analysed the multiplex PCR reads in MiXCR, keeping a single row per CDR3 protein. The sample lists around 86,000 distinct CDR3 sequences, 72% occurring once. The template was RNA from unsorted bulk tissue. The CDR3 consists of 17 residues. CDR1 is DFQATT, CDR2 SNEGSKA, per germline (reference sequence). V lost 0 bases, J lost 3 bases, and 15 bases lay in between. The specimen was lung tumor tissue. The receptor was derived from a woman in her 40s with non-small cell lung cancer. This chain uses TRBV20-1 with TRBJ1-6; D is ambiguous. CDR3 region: CSARDLVLGRYNSPLHF. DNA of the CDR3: TGCAGTGCTAGAGATCTGGTGCTGGGCCGCTATAATTCACCCCTCCACTTT.